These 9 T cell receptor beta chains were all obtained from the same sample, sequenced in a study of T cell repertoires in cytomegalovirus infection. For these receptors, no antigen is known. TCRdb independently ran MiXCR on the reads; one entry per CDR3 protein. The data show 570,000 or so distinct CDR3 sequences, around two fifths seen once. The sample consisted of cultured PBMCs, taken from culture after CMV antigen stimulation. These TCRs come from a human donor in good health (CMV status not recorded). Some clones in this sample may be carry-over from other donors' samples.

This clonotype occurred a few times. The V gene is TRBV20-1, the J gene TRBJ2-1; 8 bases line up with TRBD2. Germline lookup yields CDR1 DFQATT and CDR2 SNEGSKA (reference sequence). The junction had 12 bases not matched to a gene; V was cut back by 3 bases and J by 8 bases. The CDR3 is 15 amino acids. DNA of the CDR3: TGCAGTGCTAGTGACTCCCGGGGGGGAATTGATGAGCAGTTCTTC. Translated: CSASDSRGGIDEQFF.

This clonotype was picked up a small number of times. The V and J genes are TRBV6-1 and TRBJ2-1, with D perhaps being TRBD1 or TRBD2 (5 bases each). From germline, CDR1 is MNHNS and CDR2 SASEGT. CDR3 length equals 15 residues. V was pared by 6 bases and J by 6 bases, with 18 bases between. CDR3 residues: CASRIGTTAGNEQFF. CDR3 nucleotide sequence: TGTGCCAGCAGGATAGGGACGACCGCCGGCAATGAGCAGTTCTTC.

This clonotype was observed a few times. For the CDR3, the DNA is TGTGCCAGCAGCTTGACTAGCGGGGAAGAGACCCAGTACTTC. Translating gives CASSLTSGEETQYF. V is TRBV7-8 and J is TRBJ2-5; 11 bases map to TRBD2. The CDR3 has 14 residues. V lost 3 bases to trimming and J lost 3 bases; unmatched junction nucleotides: 0. The germline V gene has CDR1 SGHVS and CDR2 FQNEAQ.

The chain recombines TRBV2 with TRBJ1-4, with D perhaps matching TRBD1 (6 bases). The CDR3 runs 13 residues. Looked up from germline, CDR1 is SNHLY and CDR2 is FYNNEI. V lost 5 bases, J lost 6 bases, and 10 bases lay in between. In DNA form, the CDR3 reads TGTGCCAGCAGTCGGACAGTGGATGAAAAACTGTTTTTT. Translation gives CASSRTVDEKLFF.

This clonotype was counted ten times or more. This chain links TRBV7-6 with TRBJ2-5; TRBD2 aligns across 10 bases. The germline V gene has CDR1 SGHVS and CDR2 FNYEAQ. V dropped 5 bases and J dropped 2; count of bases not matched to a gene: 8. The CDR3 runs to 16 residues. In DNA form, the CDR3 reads TGTGCCAGCAGCCCCAAGCGGGGGGGCCCACAAGAGACCCAGTACTTC. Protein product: CASSPKRGGPQETQYF.

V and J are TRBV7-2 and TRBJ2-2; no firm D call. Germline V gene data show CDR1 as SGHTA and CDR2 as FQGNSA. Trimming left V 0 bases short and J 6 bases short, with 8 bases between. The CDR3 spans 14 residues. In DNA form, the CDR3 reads TGTGCCAGCAGCTTAGCCCGGACGGCCGGGGAGCTGTTTTTT. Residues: CASSLARTAGELFF.

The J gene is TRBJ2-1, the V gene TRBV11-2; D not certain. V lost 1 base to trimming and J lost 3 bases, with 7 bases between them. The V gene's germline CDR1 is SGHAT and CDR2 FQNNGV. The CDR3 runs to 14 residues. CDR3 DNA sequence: TGTGCCAGCAGCTTAGTTCCAGTCTACAATGAGCAGTTCTTC. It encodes CASSLVPVYNEQFF.

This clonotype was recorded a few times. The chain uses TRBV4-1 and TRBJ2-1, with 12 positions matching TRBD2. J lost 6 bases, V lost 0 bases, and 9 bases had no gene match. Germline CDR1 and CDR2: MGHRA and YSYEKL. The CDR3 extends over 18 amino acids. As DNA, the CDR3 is TGCGCCAGCAGCCAAGATTCTGTTCTAGCGGGGGGGCTCAATGAGCAGTTCTTC. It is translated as CASSQDSVLAGGLNEQFF.

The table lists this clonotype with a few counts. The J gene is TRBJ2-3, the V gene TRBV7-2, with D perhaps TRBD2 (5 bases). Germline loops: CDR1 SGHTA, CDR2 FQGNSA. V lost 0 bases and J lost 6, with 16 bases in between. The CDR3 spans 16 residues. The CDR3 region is CASSLAFTSAFDTQYF. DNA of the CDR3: TGTGCCAGCAGCTTAGCGTTTACTAGTGCCTTCGATACGCAGTATTTT.